Below are 25 T cell receptor beta chains sequenced from a single sample in a study of cytomegalovirus exposure and HLA in healthy donors. The study ran its PCR with 60 Vbeta and 13 Jbeta primers. Only in-frame clones appear in the TCRdb table, and some are missing; sequencing was by immunoSEQ multiplex PCR. The table lists about 130,000 clones, 76% of them singletons. The sample taken for sequencing was PBMCs. The receptor set was obtained from a middle-aged man in good health and CMV-seronegative.

This clone was counted only a few times. The chain couples TRBV19 to TRBJ2-2; a weak D match, TRBD1 (5 bases). The CDR3 has 18 amino acids. Trimming shortened V by 0 bases and J by 3 bases, and 17 bases separated the two germline ends. Germline CDR1 reads LNHDA; CDR2 reads SQIVND (reference sequence). This CDR3 reads CASSIDLVAGHYTGELFF. The CDR3 DNA follows: TGTGCCAGTAGTATAGATCTAGTGGCCGGACACTACACCGGGGAGCTGTTTTTT.

The rearrangement uses TRBV29-1 and TRBJ2-3; 16 bases are a match to TRBD2. J lost 0 bases, V lost 4 bases, and 13 bases had no gene match. Germline assignment: CDR1 SQVTM and CDR2 ANQGSEA. The CDR3 totals 20 residues. The CDR3 bases are TGCAGCGTTGTCCTGATCCCCGGGACTAGCGGGGGGGAAAGCACAGATACGCAGTATTTT. Encoded protein: CSVVLIPGTSGGESTDTQYF.

This sequence joins TRBV5-5 and TRBJ1-2; the D is unclear. The ends were cut back, 1 base at V and 1 base at J, with 8 bases in the middle. The CDR3 spans 14 residues. Germline assignment: CDR1 SGHKS and CDR2 YYEKEE (reference sequence). The CDR3 DNA reads as TGTGCCAGCAGCTTGATACAGCTTAACTATGGCTACACCTTC. Translating it yields CASSLIQLNYGYTF. Based on the CDR3 plus reference TRBV5-5 and TRBJ1-2, the full variable domain is DAGVTQSPTHLIKTRGQQVTLRCSPISGHKSVSWYQQVLGQGPQFIFQYYEKEERGRGNFPDRFSARQFPNYSSELNVNALLLGDSALYLCASSLIQLNYGYTFGSGTRLTVV.

This chain joins TRBV7-9 and TRBJ1-5, with a possible D match to TRBD1 (5 bases). V was trimmed by 2 bases and J by 3 bases, leaving 11 bases between them. The CDR3 covers 15 residues. Germline-derived CDR1 and CDR2 are SEHNR and FQNEAQ (reference sequence). The chain's CDR3 is CASSLLGGDNQPQHF. The CDR3 nucleotides are TGTGCCAGCAGCTTACTGGGGGGGGACAATCAGCCCCAGCATTTT.

This sequence joins TRBV27 and TRBJ2-5; TRBD2 aligns across 7 bases. V shed 4 bases and J 4 bases; nucleotides not matched to a gene: 3. The CDR3 spans 13 residues. Germline values: CDR1 MNHEY, CDR2 SMNVEV (reference sequence). CDR3: CASSSTGGETQYF. The CDR3 bases are TGTGCCAGCAGTTCGACGGGGGGAGAGACCCAGTACTTC.

V is TRBV7-3 and J is TRBJ2-2, with TRBD2 matching 13 bases. Germline CDR1 and CDR2: SGHTA and FQGTGA. The CDR3 spans 15 residues. Losses at the gene ends were 4 bases for V and 6 bases for J; bases not matched to a gene: 2. For the CDR3, the DNA is TGTGCCAGCAGCTCCGGACTAGCGGGAGCCGGGGAGCTGTTTTTT. Amino acid sequence: CASSSGLAGAGELFF.

This clone was seen more than once but under ten times. The sample holds other DNA sequences that translate to the same CDR3. The genes are TRBV5-1 and TRBJ2-7; tentatively, D is TRBD2 (6 bases). This CDR3 has 14 residues. Per germline, CDR1 SGHRS and CDR2 YFSETQ. Trimming shortened V by 0 bases and J by 4 bases, and 11 bases separated the two germline ends. DNA of the CDR3: TGCGCCAGCAGCTTGGGCCAGGGAGGTTACGAGCAGTACTTC. Translated: CASSLGQGGYEQYF.

The rearrangement joins TRBV15 to TRBJ1-2, with D unresolved. The V gene's germline CDR1 is LNHNV and CDR2 YYDKDF (reference sequence). Trimming left V 0 bases short and J 8 bases short, with 7 bases between. CDR3 length: 12 residues. CDR3 loop: CATSRDLTGYTF. DNA for the CDR3: TGTGCCACCAGCAGAGATCTGACAGGCTACACCTTC.

This sequence joins TRBV5-1 and TRBJ2-7, with TRBD1 matching over 9 bases. CDR3 size: 15 residues. Looked up from germline, CDR1 is SGHRS and CDR2 is YFSETQ. V shed 1 base, J shed 1 base, and the junction held 3 bases outside the gene matches. CDR3 DNA: TGCGCCAGCAGCTTGTGGGACAGGGCTTCCTACGAGCAGTACTTC. Protein product: CASSLWDRASYEQYF.

The rearrangement joins TRBV28 to TRBJ1-5; D gene uncertain. CDR3 size: 10 residues. V lost 2 bases, J lost 9 bases, and 2 bases lay in between. Germline-derived CDR1 and CDR2 are MDHEN and SYDVKM. As DNA, the CDR3 is TGTGCCAGCAGTTTACGGCCCCAGCATTTT. Protein sequence: CASSLRPQHF.

V gene TRBV19 combines with J gene TRBJ1-1, with TRBD1 as a possible D gene (5 bases). This CDR3 is built from 15 residues. Germline V gene lookup returns CDR1 LNHDA and CDR2 SQIVND (reference sequence). V lost 3 bases, J lost 2 bases, and 13 bases lay in between. In DNA, the CDR3 is TGTGCCAGTAGTATTGGGTATGGGGCAAACACTGAAGCTTTCTTT. It yields the protein CASSIGYGANTEAFF.

The chain uses TRBV5-6 and TRBJ1-5, with D possibly being TRBD1 (5 bases). CDR1 SGHDT and CDR2 YYEEEE come from the germline V gene. V dropped 5 bases and J dropped 0 bases, with 12 bases sitting between them. The CDR3 runs 15 residues. The CDR3: CASSYVDSSNQPQHF. The DNA of the CDR3 is TGTGCCAGCAGTTATGTAGACAGTAGCAATCAGCCCCAGCATTTT.

This clone has a handful of counts. The chain couples TRBV6-6 to TRBJ2-2; no firm D call. Trimming took off 2 bases at V and 2 bases at J, with 9 bases between the two ends. The CDR3 has 15 residues. In germline, CDR1 is MNHNY, CDR2 SVGAGI (reference sequence). CDR3 coding DNA: TGTGCCAGCAGTTACGGGCAGTCTAACACCGGGGAGCTGTTTTTT. This translates into CASSYGQSNTGELFF.

This chain joins TRBV2 and TRBJ2-5; TRBD1 aligns across 9 bases. The V gene end was trimmed by 1 base and the J gene end by 5 bases; junction bases not matched to a gene: 2. This CDR3 has 14 amino acids. CDR1 and CDR2 (germline): SNHLY, FYNNEI. The CDR3 nucleotides read TGTGCCAGCAGTGAAGGGACAGGGGATGAGACCCAGTACTTC. It yields the protein CASSEGTGDETQYF. The entire variable domain, with the rest obtained from reference TRBV2 and TRBJ2-5, is as follows: EPEVTQTPSHQVTQMGQEVILRCVPISNHLYFYWYRQILGQKVEFLVSFYNNEISEKSEIFDDQFSVERPDGSNFTLKIRSTKLEDSAMYFCASSEGTGDETQYFGPGTRLLVL.

The chain recombines TRBV12-5 with TRBJ1-5; D not resolved. V was shortened by 2 bases and J by 6 bases, with 5 bases between the two germline ends. Germline-derived CDR1 and CDR2 are LGHNT and FRNRAP. The CDR3 is 12 residues long. This chain's CDR3 is CASGLPLQPQHF. CDR3 bases: TGTGCTAGTGGTTTGCCACTTCAGCCCCAGCATTTT.

This chain connects TRBV7-2 to TRBJ2-1; 10 bases match TRBD2. The CDR3 covers 15 residues. Germline CDR1 and CDR2: SGHTA and FQGNSA. Trimming at V came to 6 bases and at J to 8 bases, leaving 10 bases not matched to a gene. The CDR3 region has the DNA TGTGCCAGCAGTACATGGAGCGGGAGGGCCGATGAGCAGTTCTTC. Translating it yields CASSTWSGRADEQFF.

A few counts support this clone. At the DNA level, this CDR3 is encoded by other sequences in the same sample as well. The J gene is TRBJ2-7, the V gene TRBV5-1; 10 bases map to TRBD1. This CDR3 has 13 amino acids. After removal of 7 bases from V and 4 bases from J, the junction contained 5 bases not matched to a gene. The V gene's germline CDR1 is SGHRS and CDR2 YFSETQ. The CDR3 region is CASRTGGGYEQYF. The CDR3 region has the DNA TGCGCCAGCCGGACAGGGGGAGGGTACGAGCAGTACTTC.

The chain couples TRBV6-6 to TRBJ2-1, with a possible D match to TRBD2 (6 bases). This CDR3 is 12 amino acids long. Trimming removed 7 bases from V and 6 bases from J, with 10 bases in between. The germline gives CDR1 MNHNY, CDR2 SVGAGI (reference sequence). CDR3 nucleotide sequence: TGTGCCAGCAATTTCGGGGGCAATGAGCAGTTCTTC. Translated, it gives CASNFGGNEQFF.

The J gene is TRBJ2-1, the V gene TRBV7-2; 8 positions agree with TRBD1. Germline CDR1 SGHTA, CDR2 FQGNSA. The CDR3 has 13 amino acids. Germline trimming cut 4 bases from V and 5 bases from J; bases unmatched to any gene: 1. The CDR3 DNA reads as TGTGCCAGCAGCTCGGACAGGGACAATGAGCAGTTCTTC. Encoded protein: CASSSDRDNEQFF. The full variable domain, rest sourced from reference TRBV7-2 and TRBJ2-1, is GAGVSQSPSNKVTEKGKDVELRCDPISGHTALYWYRQSLGQGLEFLIYFQGNSAPDKSGLPSDRFSAERTGGSVSTLTIQRTQQEDSAVYLCASSSDRDNEQFFGPGTRLTVL.

The table lists this clone with a few counts. The chain carries TRBV4-3 and TRBJ2-3, with D unresolved. The CDR3 loop spans 17 amino acids. Germline loops: CDR1 LGHNA, CDR2 YSLEER. V was trimmed by 4 bases and J by 2 bases, leaving 19 bases between them. CDR3 sequence reads: CASSPTRLADYTDTQYF. CDR3 DNA: TGCGCCAGCAGCCCCACGAGGTTGGCTGATTACACAGATACGCAGTATTTT.

In this sample, this clone turned up once. This chain links TRBV5-1 with TRBJ1-1; 7 nucleotides match TRBD1. Germline V gives CDR1 SGHRS, CDR2 YFSETQ. The CDR3 is made up of 14 amino acids. After removal of 4 bases from V and 2 bases from J, the junction contained 5 bases not matched to a gene. The CDR3 is CASSETGVNTEAFF. Here the CDR3 DNA reads TGCGCCAGCAGCGAAACAGGGGTCAACACTGAAGCTTTCTTT.

This clone turned up a few times. J is TRBJ2-7 and V is TRBV4-3; D ambiguous. Germline CDR1 reads LGHNA; CDR2 reads YSLEER. The CDR3 extends over 13 amino acids. V lost 0 bases to trimming and J lost 2 bases, with 5 bases between them. The CDR3 protein is CASSQERAYEQYF. CDR3 DNA sequence: TGCGCCAGCAGCCAAGAGAGAGCCTACGAGCAGTACTTC.

In this sample, this clone turned up a few times. The chain links TRBV7-9 to TRBJ2-1; tentatively, D is TRBD1 (6 bases). Trimming took 2 bases from V and 6 from J, leaving 14 bases between them. The CDR3 consists of 15 residues. Germline values: CDR1 SEHNR, CDR2 FQNEAQ (reference sequence). CDR3 coding DNA: TGTGCCAGCAGCTTATTCCCAGGGGCGGTCAATGAGCAGTTCTTC. Translated, it gives CASSLFPGAVNEQFF. The variable domain in full, with the rest retrieved from reference TRBV7-9 and TRBJ2-1, is DTGVSQNPRHKITKRGQNVTFRCDPISEHNRLYWYRQTLGQGPEFLTYFQNEAQLEKSRLLSDRFSAERPKGSFSTLEIQRTEQGDSAMYLCASSLFPGAVNEQFFGPGTRLTVL.

This chain joins TRBV15 and TRBJ1-6; tentative D call: TRBD1 (6 bases). V lost 0 bases and J lost 6, with 18 bases in between. The CDR3 is 18 residues long. Germline V lookup: CDR1 LNHNV, CDR2 YYDKDF (reference sequence). The CDR3 DNA follows: TGTGCCACCAGCAGAGATCTGGTGGTGGGGACACGTAATTCACCCCTCCACTTT. Its translation: CATSRDLVVGTRNSPLHF.

This clone was seen once. The chain uses TRBV28 and TRBJ2-7; 7 positions agree with TRBD2. The V segment lost 3 bases and the J segment 4 bases; nucleotides outside the gene matches: 24. CDR1 MDHEN and CDR2 SYDVKM come from the germline V gene. There are 20 residues in the CDR3. The CDR3 sequence is CASSLGGAPTQDPPLYEQYF. DNA of the CDR3: TGTGCCAGCAGTTTGGGAGGGGCCCCAACCCAAGACCCCCCCTTATACGAGCAGTACTTC.